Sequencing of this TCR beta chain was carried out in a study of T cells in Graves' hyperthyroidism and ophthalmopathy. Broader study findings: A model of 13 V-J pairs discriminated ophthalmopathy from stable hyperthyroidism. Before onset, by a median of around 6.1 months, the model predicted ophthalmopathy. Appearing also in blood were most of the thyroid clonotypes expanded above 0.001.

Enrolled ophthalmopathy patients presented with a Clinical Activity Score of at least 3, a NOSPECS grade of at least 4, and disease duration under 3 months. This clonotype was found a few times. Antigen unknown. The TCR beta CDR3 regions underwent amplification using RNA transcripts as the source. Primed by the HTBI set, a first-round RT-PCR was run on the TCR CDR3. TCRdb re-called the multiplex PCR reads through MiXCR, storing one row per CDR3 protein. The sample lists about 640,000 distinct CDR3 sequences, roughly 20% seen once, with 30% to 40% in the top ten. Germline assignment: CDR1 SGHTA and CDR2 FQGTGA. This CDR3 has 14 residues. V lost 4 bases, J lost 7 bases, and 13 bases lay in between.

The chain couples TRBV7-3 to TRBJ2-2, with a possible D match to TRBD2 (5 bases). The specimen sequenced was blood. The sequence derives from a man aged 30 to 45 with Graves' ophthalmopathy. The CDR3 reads CASSSGSAGGELFF. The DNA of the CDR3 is TGTGCCAGCAGCTCGGGATCCGCGGGCGGGGAGCTGTTTTTT.